Shown below are 5 T cell receptor beta chains from a single sample sequenced in a study of identical twins. TCRdb independently ran MiXCR on the 5' RACE reads; one entry per CDR3 protein. The sample shows 500,000 or so distinct CDR3 sequences, approximately 15% of them seen only once. Separately, the same data were catalogued under a study of yellow fever vaccine responses in identical twins.

The material sequenced was CD4+ T cells sorted from blood. The receptors here all came from a woman under 30 in good health.

This clonotype was observed a handful of times. The V and J genes are TRBV4-2 and TRBJ1-1; D is unresolved. Germline CDR1 LGHNA, CDR2 YNFKEQ. V shed 5 bases and J shed 1 base, with 17 bases lying between them. The CDR3 runs 16 residues. The CDR3 DNA is TGTGCCAGCAGCTTTCAAACGGCGCGGAGGAACACTGAAGCTTTCTTT. This sequence encodes CASSFQTARRNTEAFF.

This clonotype was seen more than once but under ten times. V gene TRBV5-1 combines with J gene TRBJ2-3; D uncertain. Germline V gene lookup returns CDR1 SGHRS and CDR2 YFSETQ. Trimming removed 0 bases from V and 4 bases from J, with 9 bases in between. The CDR3 is made up of 14 amino acids. CDR3 sequence: CASSLVWIADTQYF. The CDR3 DNA reads TGCGCCAGCAGCTTGGTTTGGATCGCAGATACGCAGTATTTT. The complete variable domain, with remaining parts taken from reference TRBV5-1 and TRBJ2-3, reads KAGVTQTPRYLIKTRGQQVTLSCSPISGHRSVSWYQQTPGQGLQFLFEYFSETQRNKGNFPGRFSGRQFSNSRSEMNVSTLELGDSALYLCASSLVWIADTQYFGPGTRLTVL.

This clonotype was detected ten times or more. The chain combines TRBV3-1 with TRBJ2-7; perhaps TRBD1 as D (6 bases). The CDR3 is 15 amino acids. V shed 5 bases and J shed 0 bases, with 14 bases lying between them. Germline CDR1 LGHDT, CDR2 YNNKEL (reference sequence). Here the CDR3 reads CASSYADRSSYEQYF. The CDR3 nucleotides read TGTGCCAGCAGCTACGCCGACAGGAGCTCCTACGAGCAGTACTTC.

The rearrangement uses TRBV29-1 and TRBJ1-3; perhaps TRBD1 as D (6 bases). Per germline, CDR1 SQVTM and CDR2 ANQGSEA. The V end was cut by 4 bases, the J end by 6 bases, with 16 bases between. This CDR3 spans 14 amino acids. The CDR3 loop reads CSVVGGPFENTIYF. For the CDR3, the DNA is TGCAGCGTTGTCGGGGGCCCCTTCGAAAACACCATATATTTT.

V usage is TRBV10-3 and J usage is TRBJ2-3; TRBD1 is a possible D gene (6 bases). In germline, CDR1 is ENHRY, CDR2 SYGVKD. There are 13 residues in the CDR3. V lost 9 bases and J 2 bases, leaving 12 bases between the germline ends. CDR3 nucleotides: TGTGCCATACAGACAGGAGTCACAGATACGCAGTATTTT. Encoded protein: CAIQTGVTDTQYF.